The 24 T cell receptor beta chains below come from one sample, sequenced in a study of blood T cell repertoires in COVID-19. Some clones are missing from TCRdb's copy, which holds only in-frame ones; the method was immunoSEQ multiplex PCR. This sample carries approximately 200,000 clones, 75% to 90% of them seen once, and the ten largest clones take roughly 4.5%. Source material: PBMCs or T cells enriched from blood (not recorded which). Every receptor here comes from a woman in her thirties who had been exposed to COVID-19.

The chain links TRBV29-1 to TRBJ1-2; D possibly corresponds to TRBD1 (6 bases). CDR3 length: 12 residues. CDR1 and CDR2 from the germline V gene are SQVTM and ANQGSEA. Deletions cut 6 bases from V and 2 bases from J, with 10 bases between. Here the CDR3 DNA reads TGCAGCGTCCCGAGGGGGAACTATGGCTACACCTTC. It is translated as CSVPRGNYGYTF.

The chain employs TRBV2 and TRBJ1-6; D possibly corresponds to TRBD1 (5 bases). Trimming took 8 bases from V and 10 from J, leaving 15 bases between them. This CDR3 is built from 13 residues. Germline V gives CDR1 SNHLY, CDR2 FYNNEI. The CDR3 loop is CASWGPMGSPLHF. CDR3 sequence (DNA): TGTGCCAGCTGGGGCCCCATGGGATCACCCCTCCACTTT.

The chain employs TRBV3-1 (or the pseudogene TRBV3-2) and TRBJ1-6; 9 bases align to TRBD1. Germline-derived CDR1 and CDR2 are LGHDT and YNNKEL (reference sequence). J was trimmed by 9 bases and V by 5 bases; bases with no gene match: 5. This CDR3 region has 14 residues. Written as DNA, the CDR3 is TGTGCCAGCAGCAGGACAGGGGACGGTTCACCCCTCCACTTT. As protein: CASSRTGDGSPLHF.

This clone showed up just once. This chain joins TRBV19 and TRBJ2-7; TRBD2 aligns across 10 bases. The germline V gene encodes CDR1 LNHDA and CDR2 SQIVND (reference sequence). V was clipped by 4 bases and J by 5 bases; unmatched bases: 5. The length of the CDR3 is 14 residues. The CDR3 here is CASSTLAGVDEQYF. The CDR3 DNA follows: TGTGCCAGTAGTACTCTAGCGGGGGTAGACGAGCAGTACTTC.

V and J are TRBV29-1 and TRBJ1-1; weak D call: TRBD1 (6 bases). Trimming took off 6 bases at V and 11 bases at J, with 22 bases between the two ends. Per the germline V gene, CDR1 is SQVTM and CDR2 is ANQGSEA. The CDR3 extends over 13 amino acids. The CDR3 nucleotides are TGCAGCGTGAAACAGGGAAGAGACTTTGGCGCTTTCTTT. This sequence encodes CSVKQGRDFGAFF.

The rearrangement links TRBV7-2 to TRBJ2-7; perhaps TRBD1 as D (6 bases). Trimming took off 1 base at V and 3 bases at J, with 10 bases between the two ends. The length of the CDR3 is 14 residues. In germline, CDR1 is SGHTA, CDR2 FQGNSA. The CDR3 nucleotides read TGTGCCAGCAGCTTAGTCAGGGGCCTCTACGAGCAGTACTTC. Its protein is CASSLVRGLYEQYF.

The J gene is TRBJ2-7, the V gene TRBV25-1; D gene uncertain. Germline V gives CDR1 MGHDK, CDR2 SYGVNS. The CDR3 is 12 amino acids. V lost 4 bases and J lost 0, with 4 bases in between. Here the CDR3 reads CASSGDSYEQYF. The CDR3 DNA reads TGTGCCAGCAGTGGAGACTCCTACGAGCAGTACTTC.

This chain joins TRBV5-4 and TRBJ2-5, with TRBD2 identical over 9 bases. Unmatched junction bases numbered 9, after V lost 7 bases and J lost 2 bases. This CDR3 comprises 15 residues. Germline lookup yields CDR1 SGHNT and CDR2 YYREEE (reference sequence). CDR3 sequence reads: CASGLAGGQQETQYF. The CDR3 DNA reads as TGTGCCAGCGGGTTGGCGGGGGGGCAACAAGAGACCCAGTACTTC. The variable domain in full, completed from reference TRBV5-4 and TRBJ2-5, reads ETGVTQSPTHLIKTRGQQVTLRCSSQSGHNTVSWYQQALGQGPQFIFQYYREEENGRGNFPPRFSGLQFPNYSSELNVNALELDDSALYLCASGLAGGQQETQYFGPGTRLLVL.

The V call is TRBV4-1, the J call TRBJ1-1, with D maybe TRBD1 (5 bases). Per the germline V gene, CDR1 is MGHRA and CDR2 is YSYEKL. The CDR3 runs 15 residues. Trimming shortened V by 0 bases and J by 2 bases, and 10 bases separated the two germline ends. The CDR3 sequence is CASSQEGGSNTEAFF. The CDR3 region has the DNA TGCGCCAGCAGCCAAGAGGGGGGAAGTAACACTGAAGCTTTCTTT.

The chain recombines TRBV11-3 with TRBJ1-6; 7 bases agree with TRBD1. Unmatched junction bases numbered 13, after V lost 5 bases and J lost 12 bases. The germline gives CDR1 SGHNT, CDR2 YENEEA. The length of the CDR3 is 15 residues. CDR3 in amino acids: CASSPQGPKGGPLHF. In nucleotides, the CDR3 is TGTGCCAGCAGCCCACAGGGGCCCAAGGGAGGACCCCTCCACTTT.

The rearrangement joins TRBV10-2 to TRBJ1-5; 10 bases match TRBD1. This CDR3 is built from 15 residues. The germline gives CDR1 WSHSY, CDR2 SAAADI. The V and J ends lost 2 bases and 7 bases, in that order; junction bases with no gene match: 5. This CDR3 reads CASSEPWDRGQPQHF. In DNA form, the CDR3 reads TGCGCCAGCAGTGAGCCTTGGGACAGGGGCCAGCCCCAGCATTTT.

The V call is TRBV29-1, the J call TRBJ1-2, with TRBD1 matching over 9 bases. The CDR3 length is 13 residues. V gave up 8 bases and J gave up 8 bases; unmatched junction bases: 12. Per germline, CDR1 SQVTM and CDR2 ANQGSEA. CDR3 bases: TGCAGCTCCTCCCCCGGGACAGGGTCCGGCTACACCTTC. As protein: CSSSPGTGSGYTF.

The chain is built from TRBV2 and TRBJ2-2; TRBD1 aligns across 10 bases. The germline V gene encodes CDR1 SNHLY and CDR2 FYNNEI. The V gene end was trimmed by 5 bases and the J gene end by 1 base; junction bases not matched to a gene: 1. The CDR3 spans 15 residues. Written as DNA, the CDR3 is TGTGCCAGCAGTCGGACAGGGGGGAACACCGGGGAGCTGTTTTTT. Its protein product is CASSRTGGNTGELFF.

The chain joins TRBV4-1 to TRBJ1-2, with TRBD1 matching 11 bases. Germline V gives CDR1 MGHRA, CDR2 YSYEKL. V lost 0 bases, J lost 7 bases, and 1 base stayed unmatched. This CDR3 spans 14 amino acids. CDR3 DNA sequence: TGCGCCAGCAGCCAAGAAGGGACAGGGGGTGGCTACACCTTC. Translation: CASSQEGTGGGYTF.

The CDR3 region is CASSQLALEQYF. The CDR3 region has the DNA TGTGCCAGCAGCCAACTAGCGCTCGAGCAGTACTTC. The V gene is TRBV7-2, the J gene TRBJ2-7, with 7 bases that match TRBD2. This CDR3 is built from 12 residues. V dropped 5 bases and J dropped 6; count of bases not matched to a gene: 4. Germline loops: CDR1 SGHTA, CDR2 FQGNSA.

The genes are TRBV5-5 and TRBJ2-7; D perhaps matches TRBD2 (6 bases). V was trimmed by 0 bases and J by 6 bases, leaving 19 bases between them. Germline V gene sequence: CDR1 SGHKS, CDR2 YYEKEE (reference sequence). The CDR3 sequence is 16 residues long. DNA of the CDR3: TGTGCCAGCAGCTTGGTACCGCGAGGGACTGGAACCGAGCAGTACTTC. It yields the protein CASSLVPRGTGTEQYF. Combining the CDR3 with reference TRBV5-5 and TRBJ2-7 gives the whole variable domain DAGVTQSPTHLIKTRGQQVTLRCSPISGHKSVSWYQQVLGQGPQFIFQYYEKEERGRGNFPDRFSARQFPNYSSELNVNALLLGDSALYLCASSLVPRGTGTEQYFGPGTRLTVT.

This clone has a handful of counts. This chain connects TRBV14 to TRBJ1-1; the D is unclear. V lost 0 bases, J lost 11 bases, and 13 bases lay in between. The CDR3 is 13 amino acids. Germline CDR1 is SGHDN and CDR2 is FVKESK. CDR3 bases: TGTGCCAGCAGCCAAGATATGAAAACAGACGCTTTCTTT. Its translation: CASSQDMKTDAFF.

V gene TRBV27 combines with J gene TRBJ1-5; D is uncertain. The V gene's germline CDR1 is MNHEY and CDR2 SMNVEV (reference sequence). The V end was cut by 3 bases, the J end by 1 base, with 4 bases between. The CDR3 is 13 amino acids. The CDR3 sequence: CASSFLSNQPQHF. The CDR3 DNA sequence: TGTGCCAGCAGTTTTCTCAGCAATCAGCCCCAGCATTTT.

The gene calls are TRBV6-5 and TRBJ1-1, with 8 bases that match TRBD1. With V trimmed by 7 bases and J by 4 bases, 8 bases remained unmatched. The V gene's germline CDR1 is MNHEY and CDR2 SVGAGI. This CDR3 has 14 amino acids. CDR3 bases: TGTGCCAGCACCACTATCGACAGGGGCACTGAAGCTTTCTTT. Protein sequence: CASTTIDRGTEAFF.

V usage is TRBV24-1 and J usage is TRBJ2-3; possibly TRBD1 for D (7 bases). CDR1 and CDR2 from the germline V gene are KGHDR and SFDVKD. Trimming cost V 4 bases and J 3 bases, with 16 bases left between them. CDR3 size: 16 residues. The CDR3, as DNA: TGTGCCACCAGTGACAAGGAGGGGGCAACAACAGATACGCAGTATTTT. Translation: CATSDKEGATTDTQYF.

This rearrangement joins TRBV14 to TRBJ2-3, with TRBD2 matching over 7 bases. The CDR3 has 16 residues. Germline CDR1 is SGHDN and CDR2 is FVKESK. V was clipped by 1 base and J by 3 bases; unmatched bases: 7. The CDR3 region is CASSQVRGGRTDTQYF. The CDR3 bases are TGTGCCAGCAGCCAAGTACGCGGGGGTAGGACAGATACGCAGTATTTT.

The rearrangement uses TRBV30 and TRBJ1-2, with no clear D. The V gene lost 4 bases and the J gene lost 4 bases, with 13 bases spanning the gap. The CDR3 runs 13 residues. Looked up from germline, CDR1 is GTSNPN and CDR2 is SVGIG (reference sequence). CDR3 loop: CAWKFLSPYGYTF. The CDR3 DNA reads TGTGCCTGGAAATTTCTAAGCCCCTATGGCTACACCTTC.

This sequence joins TRBV19 and TRBJ2-5; 7 bases align to TRBD1. Germline V gene lookup returns CDR1 LNHDA and CDR2 SQIVND (reference sequence). This CDR3 region has 13 residues. The V and J ends lost 6 bases and 5 bases, in that order; junction bases with no gene match: 6. The CDR3 protein is CASRPTGTETQYF. CDR3 nucleotide sequence: TGTGCCAGTAGACCGACAGGGACGGAGACCCAGTACTTC.

V usage is TRBV19 and J usage is TRBJ1-5; D remains ambiguous. Germline V gives CDR1 LNHDA, CDR2 SQIVND (reference sequence). The CDR3 totals 14 residues. With 3 bases removed from V and 0 bases from J, the gap between germline ends came to 6 bases. CDR3 nucleotides: TGTGCCAGTAGTATCCAACATAGCAATCAGCCCCAGCATTTT. Its translation: CASSIQHSNQPQHF.